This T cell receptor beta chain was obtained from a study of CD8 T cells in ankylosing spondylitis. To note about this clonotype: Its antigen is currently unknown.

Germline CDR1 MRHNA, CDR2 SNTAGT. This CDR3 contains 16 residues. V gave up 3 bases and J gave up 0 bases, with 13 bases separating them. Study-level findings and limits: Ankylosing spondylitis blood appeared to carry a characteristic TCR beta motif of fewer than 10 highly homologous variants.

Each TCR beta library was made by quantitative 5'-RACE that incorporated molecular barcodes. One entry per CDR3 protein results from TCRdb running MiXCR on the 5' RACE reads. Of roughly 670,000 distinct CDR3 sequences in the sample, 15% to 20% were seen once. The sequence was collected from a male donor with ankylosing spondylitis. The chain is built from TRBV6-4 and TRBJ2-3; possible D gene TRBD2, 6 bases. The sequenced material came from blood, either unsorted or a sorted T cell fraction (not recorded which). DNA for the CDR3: TGTGCCAGCAGTGATACGGCGGGGAGAAGCACAGATACGCAGTATTTT. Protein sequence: CASSDTAGRSTDTQYF.